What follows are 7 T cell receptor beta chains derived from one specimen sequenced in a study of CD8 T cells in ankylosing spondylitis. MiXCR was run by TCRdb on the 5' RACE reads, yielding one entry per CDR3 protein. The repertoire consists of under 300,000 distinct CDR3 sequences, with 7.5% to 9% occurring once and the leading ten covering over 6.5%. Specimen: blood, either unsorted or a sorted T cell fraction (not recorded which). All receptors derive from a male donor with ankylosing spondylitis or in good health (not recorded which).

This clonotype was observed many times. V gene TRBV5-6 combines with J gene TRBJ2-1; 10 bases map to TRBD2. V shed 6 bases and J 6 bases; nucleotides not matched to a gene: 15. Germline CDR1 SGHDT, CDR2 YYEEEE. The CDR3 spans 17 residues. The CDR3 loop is CASTLNRLAGVLNEQFF. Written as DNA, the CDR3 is TGTGCCAGCACCCTTAACCGGCTAGCGGGAGTCCTCAATGAGCAGTTCTTC.

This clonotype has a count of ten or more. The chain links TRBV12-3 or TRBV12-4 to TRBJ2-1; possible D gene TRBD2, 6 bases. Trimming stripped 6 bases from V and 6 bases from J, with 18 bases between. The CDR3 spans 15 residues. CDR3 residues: CASSPQGGQFNEQFF. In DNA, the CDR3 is TGTGCCAGCAGCCCTCAAGGAGGGCAGTTCAATGAGCAGTTCTTC.

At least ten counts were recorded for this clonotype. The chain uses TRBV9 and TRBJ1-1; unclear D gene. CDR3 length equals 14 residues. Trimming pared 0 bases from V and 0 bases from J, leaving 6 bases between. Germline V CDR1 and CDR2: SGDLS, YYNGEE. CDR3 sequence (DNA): TGTGCCAGCAGCGTAGTTTGGATGAACACTGAAGCTTTCTTT. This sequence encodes CASSVVWMNTEAFF.

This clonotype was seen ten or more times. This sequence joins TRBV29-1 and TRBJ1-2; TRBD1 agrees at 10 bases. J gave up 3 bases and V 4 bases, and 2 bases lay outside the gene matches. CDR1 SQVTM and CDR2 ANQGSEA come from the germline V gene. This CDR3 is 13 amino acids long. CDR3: CSVAGTGDYGYTF. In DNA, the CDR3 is TGCAGCGTTGCGGGGACAGGGGACTATGGCTACACCTTC.

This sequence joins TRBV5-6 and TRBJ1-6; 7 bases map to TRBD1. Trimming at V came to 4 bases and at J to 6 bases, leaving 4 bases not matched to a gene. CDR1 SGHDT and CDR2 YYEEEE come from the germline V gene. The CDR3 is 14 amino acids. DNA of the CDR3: TGTGCCAGCAGCCCGGGACAGTCTAATTCACCCCTCCACTTT. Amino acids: CASSPGQSNSPLHF.

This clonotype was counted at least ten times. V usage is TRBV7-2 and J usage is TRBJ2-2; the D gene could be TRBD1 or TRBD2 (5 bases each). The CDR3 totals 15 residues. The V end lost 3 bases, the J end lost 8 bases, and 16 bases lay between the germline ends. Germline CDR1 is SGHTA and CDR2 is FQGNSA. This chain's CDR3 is CASSFGARGAGELFF. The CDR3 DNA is TGTGCCAGCAGCTTCGGGGCTCGAGGCGCGGGGGAGCTGTTTTTT.

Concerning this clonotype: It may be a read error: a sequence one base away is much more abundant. In DNA form, the CDR3 reads TGTGCCTTGGGACCTAGCGTGGTCGGGGAGCTGTTTTTT. It translates to CALGPSVVGELFF. The J gene is TRBJ2-2, the V gene TRBV30; weak D call: TRBD2 (6 bases). Trimming took 7 bases from V and 7 from J, leaving 16 bases between them. There are 13 residues in the CDR3. Per germline, CDR1 GTSNPN and CDR2 SVGIG (reference sequence).